The present T cell receptor beta chain was sequenced within a study of cytomegalovirus exposure and HLA in healthy donors. Primers included in the PCR were 60 Vbeta and 13 Jbeta primers. Some clones are missing from TCRdb's copy, which holds only in-frame ones; the method was immunoSEQ multiplex PCR. The sample lists about 160,000 clones, roughly 82% occurring once. With respect to this clone: Additional DNA sequences in this sample encode the identical CDR3.

The CDR3 has 15 amino acids. Germline CDR1 LGHNA, CDR2 YSLEER. Germline trimming cut 1 base from V and 4 bases from J; bases unmatched to any gene: 0. The source is a girl aged 5-17 years in good health and CMV-seropositive. The chain has TRBV4-3 and TRBJ2-7; 14 bases match TRBD2. The sample taken for sequencing was PBMCs. CDR3 residues: CASSQGLAGGYEQYF. DNA of the CDR3: TGCGCCAGCAGCCAAGGACTAGCGGGGGGGTACGAGCAGTACTTC.